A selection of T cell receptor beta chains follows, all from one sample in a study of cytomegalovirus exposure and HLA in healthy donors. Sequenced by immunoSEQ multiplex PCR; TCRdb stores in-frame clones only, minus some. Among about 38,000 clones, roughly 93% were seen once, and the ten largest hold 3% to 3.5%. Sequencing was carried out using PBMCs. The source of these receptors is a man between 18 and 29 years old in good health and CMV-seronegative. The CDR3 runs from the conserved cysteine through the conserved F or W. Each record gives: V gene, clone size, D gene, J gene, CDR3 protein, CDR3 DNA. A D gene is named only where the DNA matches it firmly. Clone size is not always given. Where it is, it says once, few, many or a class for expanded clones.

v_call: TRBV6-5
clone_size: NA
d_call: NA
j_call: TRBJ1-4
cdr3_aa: CASSPPGRGNEKLFF
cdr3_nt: TGTGCCAGCAGTCCCCCGGGAAGGGGGAATGAAAAACTGTTTTTT

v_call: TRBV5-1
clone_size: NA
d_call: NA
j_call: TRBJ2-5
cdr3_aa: CASRIRTDLQETQYF
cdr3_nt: TGCGCCAGCAGAATTAGGACAGACCTCCAAGAGACCCAGTACTTC

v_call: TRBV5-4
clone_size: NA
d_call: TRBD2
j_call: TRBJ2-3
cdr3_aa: CASSLGSGGADTQYF
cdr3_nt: TGTGCCAGCAGCTTGGGTAGCGGGGGGGCAGATACGCAGTATTTT

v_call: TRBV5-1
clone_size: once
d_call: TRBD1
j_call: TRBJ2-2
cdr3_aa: CASSSGQGAGELFF
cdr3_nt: TGCGCCAGCAGCTCGGGACAGGGGGCAGGGGAGCTGTTTTTT

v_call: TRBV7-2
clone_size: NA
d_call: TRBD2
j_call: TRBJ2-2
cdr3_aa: CASSFGTLAGKWWAGELFF
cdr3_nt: TGTGCCAGCAGCTTCGGGACCTTAGCGGGGAAGTGGTGGGCCGGGGAGCTGTTTTTT

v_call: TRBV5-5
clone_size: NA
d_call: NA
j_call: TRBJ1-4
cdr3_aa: CASSPGLAGPPNEKLFF
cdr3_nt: TGTGCCAGCAGCCCGGGACTCGCGGGACCTCCTAATGAAAAACTGTTTTTT

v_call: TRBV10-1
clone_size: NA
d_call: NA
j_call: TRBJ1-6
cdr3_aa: CASQAGDSPLHF
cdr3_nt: TGCGCCAGTCAGGCAGGGGATTCACCCCTCCACTTT

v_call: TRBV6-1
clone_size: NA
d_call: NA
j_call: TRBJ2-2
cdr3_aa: CASRQGMTGELFF
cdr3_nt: TGTGCCAGCAGACAGGGTATGACCGGGGAGCTGTTTTTT

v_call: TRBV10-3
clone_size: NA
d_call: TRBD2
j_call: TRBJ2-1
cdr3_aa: CAISESSLAGGINEQFF
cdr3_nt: TGTGCCATCAGTGAGTCTTCACTAGCGGGAGGGATCAATGAGCAGTTCTTC

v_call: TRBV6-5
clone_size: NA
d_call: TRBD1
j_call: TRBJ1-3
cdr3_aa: CASRRTGGNTIYF
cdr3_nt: TGTGCCAGCAGAAGGACAGGAGGAAACACCATATATTTT

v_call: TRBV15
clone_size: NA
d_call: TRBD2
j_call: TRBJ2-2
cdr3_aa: CATSRGGGVGAGELFF
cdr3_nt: TGTGCCACCAGCAGAGGGGGAGGGGTTGGAGCCGGGGAGCTGTTTTTT

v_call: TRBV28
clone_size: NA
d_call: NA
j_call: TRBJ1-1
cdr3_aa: CASSSAGETMNTEAFF
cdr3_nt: TGTGCCAGCAGTTCGGCAGGGGAAACTATGAACACTGAAGCTTTCTTT

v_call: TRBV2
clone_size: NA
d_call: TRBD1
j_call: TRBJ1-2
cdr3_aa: CASRAGDRAYGYTF
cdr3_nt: TGTGCCAGCAGGGCGGGGGACAGGGCTTATGGCTACACCTTC

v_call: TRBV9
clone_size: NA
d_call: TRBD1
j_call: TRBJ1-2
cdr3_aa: CASSLTGTGIYGYTF
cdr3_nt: TGTGCCAGCAGCCTCACCGGGACAGGTATCTATGGCTACACCTTC

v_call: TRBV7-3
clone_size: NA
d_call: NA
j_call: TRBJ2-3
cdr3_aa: CASSLQGGTDTQYF
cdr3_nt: TGTGCCAGCAGCTTACAGGGCGGCACAGATACGCAGTATTTT

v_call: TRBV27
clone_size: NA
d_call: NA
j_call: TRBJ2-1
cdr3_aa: CASSLFNNEQFF
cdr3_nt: TGTGCCAGCAGTTTATTTAACAATGAGCAGTTCTTC

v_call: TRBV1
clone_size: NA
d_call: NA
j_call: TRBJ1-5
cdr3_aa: CTSSQPGTGGCQPQHF
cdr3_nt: TGCACCAGCAGCCAACCCGGGACAGGGGGCTGTCAGCCCCAGCATTTT

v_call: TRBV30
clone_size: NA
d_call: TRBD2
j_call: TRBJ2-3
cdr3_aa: CAWSSNPAGLATDF
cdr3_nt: TGTGCCTGGAGTTCGAACCCCGCTGGACTAGCGACCGATTTT

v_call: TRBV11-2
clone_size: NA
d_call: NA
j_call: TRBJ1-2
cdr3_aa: CASRGPDRAEHGYTF
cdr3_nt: TGTGCCAGCAGGGGCCCAGACAGAGCCGAACATGGCTACACCTTC

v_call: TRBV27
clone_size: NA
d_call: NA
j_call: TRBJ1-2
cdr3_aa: CASSPMGGDYGYTF
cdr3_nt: TGTGCCAGCAGCCCCATGGGGGGAGACTATGGCTACACCTTC

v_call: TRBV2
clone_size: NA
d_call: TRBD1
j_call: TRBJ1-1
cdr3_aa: CASRIGTGLGTEAFF
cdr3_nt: TGTGCCAGCAGAATCGGGACAGGGTTGGGCACTGAAGCTTTCTTT

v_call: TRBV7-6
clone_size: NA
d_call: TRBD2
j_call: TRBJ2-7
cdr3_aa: CASSPRTSDYEQYF
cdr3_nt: TGTGCCAGCAGCCCCCGGACTAGCGACTACGAGCAGTACTTC

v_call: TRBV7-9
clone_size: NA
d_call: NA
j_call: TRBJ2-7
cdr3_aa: CASSLPGLQQYF
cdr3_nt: TGTGCCAGCAGCTTACCAGGACTCCAACAGTACTTC

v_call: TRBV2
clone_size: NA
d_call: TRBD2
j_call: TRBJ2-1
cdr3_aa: CATSGTSVYNEQFF
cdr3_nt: TGTGCCACCTCCGGGACTAGCGTTTACAATGAGCAGTTCTTC

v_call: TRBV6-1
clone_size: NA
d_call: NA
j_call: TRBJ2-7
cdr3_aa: CASSEASSYEQYF
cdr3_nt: TGTGCCAGCAGTGAAGCCAGCTCCTACGAGCAGTACTTC

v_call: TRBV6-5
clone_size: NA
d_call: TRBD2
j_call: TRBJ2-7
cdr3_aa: CASTHSGRSSYEQYF
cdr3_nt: TGTGCCAGCACCCATAGCGGGAGGAGCTCCTACGAGCAGTACTTC

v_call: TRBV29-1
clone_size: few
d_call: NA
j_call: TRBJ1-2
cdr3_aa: CSVEDHPGSYGYTF
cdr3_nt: TGCAGCGTTGAAGATCATCCAGGGTCCTATGGCTACACCTTC

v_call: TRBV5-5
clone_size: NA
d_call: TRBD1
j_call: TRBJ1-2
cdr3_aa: CASSPFIRDRVLIDGYTF
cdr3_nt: TGTGCCAGCAGCCCATTTATCCGGGACAGGGTGTTGATCGATGGCTACACCTTC

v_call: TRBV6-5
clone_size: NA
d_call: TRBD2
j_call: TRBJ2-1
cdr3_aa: CASSRGLAPNEQFF
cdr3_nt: TGTGCCAGCAGTAGGGGACTAGCCCCCAATGAGCAGTTCTTC

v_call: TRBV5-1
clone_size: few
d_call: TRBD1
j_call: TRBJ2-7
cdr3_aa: CASSPTGTGHYEQYF
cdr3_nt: TGCGCCAGCAGCCCTACCGGGACAGGGCACTACGAGCAGTACTTC

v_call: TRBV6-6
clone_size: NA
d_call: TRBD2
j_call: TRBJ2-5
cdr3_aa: CASSLSGGRQETQYF
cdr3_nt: TGTGCCAGCAGTCTTAGCGGGGGCCGACAAGAGACCCAGTACTTC

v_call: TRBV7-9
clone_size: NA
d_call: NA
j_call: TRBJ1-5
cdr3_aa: CASSLGRAPNQPQHF
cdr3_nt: TGTGCCAGCAGCTTAGGCAGGGCGCCGAATCAGCCCCAGCATTTT

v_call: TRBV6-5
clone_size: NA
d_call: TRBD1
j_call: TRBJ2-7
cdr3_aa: CASSYSRGYEQYF
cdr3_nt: TGTGCCAGCAGTTATAGCAGGGGGTACGAGCAGTACTTC